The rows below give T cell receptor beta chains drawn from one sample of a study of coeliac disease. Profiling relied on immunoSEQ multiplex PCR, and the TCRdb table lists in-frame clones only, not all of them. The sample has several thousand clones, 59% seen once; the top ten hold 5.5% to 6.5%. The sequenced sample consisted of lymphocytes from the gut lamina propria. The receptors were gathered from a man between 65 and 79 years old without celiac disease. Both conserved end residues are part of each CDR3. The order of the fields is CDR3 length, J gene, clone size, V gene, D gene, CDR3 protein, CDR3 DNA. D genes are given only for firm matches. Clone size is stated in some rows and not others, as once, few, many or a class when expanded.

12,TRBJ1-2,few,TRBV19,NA,CASERQPYGYTF,TGTGCCAGTGAAAGACAGCCCTATGGCTACACCTTC
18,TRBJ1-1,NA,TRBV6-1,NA,CASSEGRVVETMNTEAFF,TGTGCCAGCAGTGAAGGACGGGTTGTGGAAACTATGAACACTGAAGCTTTCTTT
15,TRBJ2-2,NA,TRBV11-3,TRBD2,CASSRAGWNTGELFF,TGTGCCAGCAGCAGAGCGGGGTGGAACACCGGGGAGCTGTTTTTT
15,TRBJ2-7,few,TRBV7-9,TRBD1,CASSLSFGTDYEQYF,TGTGCCAGCAGCTTAAGCTTTGGGACAGACTACGAGCAGTACTTC
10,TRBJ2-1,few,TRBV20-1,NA,CSINSYEQFF,TGCAGTATAAACTCTTATGAGCAGTTCTTC
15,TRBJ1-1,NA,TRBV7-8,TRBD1,CASSLTTGGDTEAFF,TGTGCCAGCAGCTTAACAACAGGGGGCGACACTGAAGCTTTCTTT
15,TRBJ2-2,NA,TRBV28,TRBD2,CASSLGGTDTGELFF,TGTGCCAGCAGTTTGGGAGGGACGGACACCGGGGAGCTGTTTTTT
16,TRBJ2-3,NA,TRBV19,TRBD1,CASSILPGQGLGTQYF,TGTGCCAGTAGTATACTTCCAGGACAGGGCCTTGGTACGCAGTATTTT
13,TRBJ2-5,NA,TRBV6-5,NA,CASSYESGGAQYF,TGTGCCAGCAGTTATGAGAGTGGAGGGGCGCAGTACTTC
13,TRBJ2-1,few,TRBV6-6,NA,CASSYSLAGEQFF,TGTGCCAGCAGTTACTCCCTAGCCGGTGAGCAGTTCTTC
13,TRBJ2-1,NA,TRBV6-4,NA,CASSNQGGNEQFF,TGTGCCAGCAGTAACCAAGGCGGCAATGAGCAGTTCTTC
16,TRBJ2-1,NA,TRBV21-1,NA,CASSSKTGVSNGEQFF,TGTGCCAGCAGCAGCAAGACAGGGGTTAGCAATGGGGAGCAGTTCTTC
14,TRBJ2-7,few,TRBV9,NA,CASSADRNNYEQYF,TGTGCCAGCAGCGCGGACAGAAACAACTACGAGCAGTACTTC
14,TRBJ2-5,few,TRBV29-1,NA,CSVEEEKRHETQYF,TGCAGCGTTGAAGAAGAGAAGCGTCATGAGACCCAGTACTTC
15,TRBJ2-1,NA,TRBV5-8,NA,CASSPRSGNYNEQFF,TGTGCCAGCAGCCCGAGGAGCGGAAACTACAATGAGCAGTTCTTC
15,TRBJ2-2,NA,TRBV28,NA,CASSLPAAGTGELFF,TGTGCCAGCAGTTTACCCGCGGCGGGCACCGGGGAGCTGTTTTTT
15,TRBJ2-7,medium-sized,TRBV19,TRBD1,CASSTTTTGSYEQYF,TGTGCCAGTAGTACGACGACGACAGGGTCCTACGAGCAGTACTTC
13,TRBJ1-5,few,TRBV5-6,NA,CASSSGTDQPQHF,TGTGCCAGCAGCTCGGGTACGGATCAGCCCCAGCATTTT
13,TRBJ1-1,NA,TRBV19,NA,CASSTGKSTEAFF,TGTGCCAGTAGTACAGGAAAGAGCACTGAAGCTTTCTTT
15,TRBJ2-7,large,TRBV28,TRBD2,CASSGSQRGSSEQYF,TGTGCCAGCAGTGGGTCCCAGCGGGGGTCTTCCGAGCAGTACTTC
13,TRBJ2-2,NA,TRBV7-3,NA,CASSPLAAGELFF,TGTGCCAGCAGCCCCCTTGCGGCCGGGGAGCTGTTTTTT
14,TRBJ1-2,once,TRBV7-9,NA,CASSLEVAVYGYTF,TGTGCCAGCAGCTTAGAGGTAGCGGTATATGGCTACACCTTC
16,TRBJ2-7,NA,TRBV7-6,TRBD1,CASSPQTGLTTYEQYF,TGTGCCAGCAGCCCTCAGACAGGGCTAACTACCTACGAGCAGTACTTC
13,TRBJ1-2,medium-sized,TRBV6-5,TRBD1,CASRFGQGYGYTF,TGTGCCAGCAGATTTGGACAGGGGTATGGCTACACCTTC
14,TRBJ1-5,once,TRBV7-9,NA,CASSDGQTNQPQHF,TGTGCCAGCAGCGACGGACAGACTAATCAGCCCCAGCATTTT
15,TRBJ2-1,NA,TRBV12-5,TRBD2,CASGLEVGGAGKQFF,TGTGCTAGTGGTTTGGAGGTCGGGGGGGCCGGGAAGCAGTTCTTC
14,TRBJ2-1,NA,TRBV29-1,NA,CSVDQGGSYNEQFF,TGCAGCGTTGATCAGGGGGGCTCCTACAATGAGCAGTTCTTC
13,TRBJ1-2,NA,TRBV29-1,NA,CSVEDNRDYGYTF,TGCAGCGTTGAAGATAACAGGGACTATGGCTACACCTTC